This TCR beta chain was retrieved from a study of Tregs in tolerant kidney transplant recipients. Germline V gene data show CDR1 as KGHSH and CDR2 as LQKENI. The trim removed 3 bases at V and 7 bases at J, leaving 4 bases unmatched. The CDR3 loop spans 16 amino acids. Only in-frame clones appear in the TCRdb table, and some are missing; sequencing was by immunoSEQ multiplex PCR. The table lists roughly 120,000 clones, approximately 90% of them singletons. This TCR derives from a human donor in good health. This chain links TRBV18 with TRBJ2-1; 15 nucleotides align to TRBD2. Sequenced input: CD4+ T cells from blood. The CDR3 DNA sequence: TGTGCCAGCTCACCCGTTGGACTAGCGGGGGGGAATGAGCAGTTCTTC. Translated: CASSPVGLAGGNEQFF. Variable domain in full (rest from reference TRBV18 and TRBJ2-1): NAGVMQNPRHLVRRRGQEARLRCSPMKGHSHVYWYRQLPEEGLKFMVYLQKENIIDESGMPKERFSAEFPKEGPSILRIQQVVRGDSAAYFCASSPVGLAGGNEQFFGPGTRLTVL.